This T cell receptor beta chain was documented in a study of blood T cell repertoires in COVID-19. About the study: Sites across the United States, Italy and Spain contributed samples from acute and convalescent COVID-19. PBMCs, B-cell-depleted T cells, or T cells were the source of the cDNA or gDNA that made up the material.

The ends were cut back, 2 bases at V and 8 bases at J, with 14 bases in the middle. The CDR3 is 14 amino acids. CDR1 and CDR2 from the germline V gene are KGHDR and SFDVKD. Study processing details: For nucleated cells, counts were estimated from reference gene primer amplification. Method: immunoSEQ multiplex PCR; TCRdb's copy keeps in-frame clones and lacks some. V and J calls and clone size follow that table, whereas D and trimming were derived from the DNA. The table lists 150,000 to 200,000 clones, approximately 90% of them singletons, with approximately 5.5% in the top ten. The receptor's source is a man aged 35-49 years with active or convalescent COVID-19. This chain connects TRBV24-1 to TRBJ1-2; D gene uncertain. The sequenced material came from peripheral blood. The CDR3 loop reads CATSDSTPLPGYTF. The CDR3 DNA reads TGTGCCACCAGTGATTCCACACCGCTCCCAGGCTACACCTTC.